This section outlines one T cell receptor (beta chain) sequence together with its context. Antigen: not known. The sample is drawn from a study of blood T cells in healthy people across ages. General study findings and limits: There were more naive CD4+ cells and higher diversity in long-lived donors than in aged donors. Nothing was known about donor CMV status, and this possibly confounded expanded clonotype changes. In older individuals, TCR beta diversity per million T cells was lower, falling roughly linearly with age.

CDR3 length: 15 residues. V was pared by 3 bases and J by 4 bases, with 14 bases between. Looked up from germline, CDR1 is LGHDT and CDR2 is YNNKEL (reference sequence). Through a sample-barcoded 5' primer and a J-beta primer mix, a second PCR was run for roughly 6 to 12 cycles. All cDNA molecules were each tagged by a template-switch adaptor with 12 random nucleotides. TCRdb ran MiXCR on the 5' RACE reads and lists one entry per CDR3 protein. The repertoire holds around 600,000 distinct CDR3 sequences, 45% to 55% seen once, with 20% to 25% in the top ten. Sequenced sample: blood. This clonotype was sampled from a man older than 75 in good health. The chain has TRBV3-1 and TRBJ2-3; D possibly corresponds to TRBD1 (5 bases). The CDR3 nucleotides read TGTGCCAGCAGCCAGCCAGGGTGGTTGTCAGATACGCAGTATTTT. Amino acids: CASSQPGWLSDTQYF.